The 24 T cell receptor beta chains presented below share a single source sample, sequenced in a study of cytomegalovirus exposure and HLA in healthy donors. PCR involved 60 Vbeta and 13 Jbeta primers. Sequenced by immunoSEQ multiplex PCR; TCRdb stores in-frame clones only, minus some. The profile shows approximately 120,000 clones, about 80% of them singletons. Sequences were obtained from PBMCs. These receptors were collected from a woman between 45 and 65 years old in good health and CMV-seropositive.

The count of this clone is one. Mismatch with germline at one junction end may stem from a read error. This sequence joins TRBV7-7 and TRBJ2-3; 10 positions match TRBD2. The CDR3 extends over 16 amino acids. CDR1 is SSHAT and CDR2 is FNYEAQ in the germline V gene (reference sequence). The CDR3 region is CASSFPLAGVADTQYF. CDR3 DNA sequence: TGTGCTAGCAGCTTCCCCCTAGCGGGGGTGGCAGATACGCAGTATTTT. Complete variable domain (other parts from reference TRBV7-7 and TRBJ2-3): GAGVSQSPRYKVTKRGQDVTLRCDPISSHATLYWYQQALGQGPEFLTYFNYEAQPDKSGLPSDRFSAERPEGSISTLTIQRTEQRDSAMYRCASSFPLAGVADTQYFGPGTRLTVL.

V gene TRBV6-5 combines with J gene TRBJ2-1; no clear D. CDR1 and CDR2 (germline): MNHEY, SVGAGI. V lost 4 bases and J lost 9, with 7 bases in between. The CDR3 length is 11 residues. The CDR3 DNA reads TGTGCCAGCAGTTCGAGCGCTGAGCAGTTCTTC. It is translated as CASSSSAEQFF.

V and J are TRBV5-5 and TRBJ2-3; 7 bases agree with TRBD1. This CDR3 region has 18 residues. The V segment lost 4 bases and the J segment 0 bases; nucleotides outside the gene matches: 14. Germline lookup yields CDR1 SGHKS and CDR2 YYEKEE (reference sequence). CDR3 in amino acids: CASSPALGQRPSTDTQYF. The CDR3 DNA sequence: TGTGCCAGCAGCCCGGCCTTGGGACAGAGACCTAGCACAGATACGCAGTATTTT.

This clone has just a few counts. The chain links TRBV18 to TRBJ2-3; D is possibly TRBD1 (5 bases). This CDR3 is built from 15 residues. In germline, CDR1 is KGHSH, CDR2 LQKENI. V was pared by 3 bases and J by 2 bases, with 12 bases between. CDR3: CASSPGRQNTDTQYF. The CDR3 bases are TGTGCCAGCTCACCTGGACGACAGAACACAGATACGCAGTATTTT.

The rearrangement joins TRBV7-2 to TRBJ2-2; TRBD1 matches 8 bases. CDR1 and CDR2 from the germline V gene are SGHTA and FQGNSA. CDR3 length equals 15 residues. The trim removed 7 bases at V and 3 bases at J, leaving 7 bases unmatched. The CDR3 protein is CASTLDRAYTGELFF. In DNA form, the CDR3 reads TGTGCCAGCACCTTGGACAGGGCTTACACCGGGGAGCTGTTTTTT. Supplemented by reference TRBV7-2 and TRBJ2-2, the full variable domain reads GAGVSQSPSNKVTEKGKDVELRCDPISGHTALYWYRQSLGQGLEFLIYFQGNSAPDKSGLPSDRFSAERTGGSVSTLTIQRTQQEDSAVYLCASTLDRAYTGELFFGEGSRLTVL.

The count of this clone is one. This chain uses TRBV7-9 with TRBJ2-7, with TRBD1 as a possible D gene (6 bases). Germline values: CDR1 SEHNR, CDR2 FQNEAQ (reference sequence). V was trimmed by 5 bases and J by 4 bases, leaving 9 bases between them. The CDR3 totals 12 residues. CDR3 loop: CASSRDIYEQYF. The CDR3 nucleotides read TGTGCCAGCAGCCGGGACATTTACGAGCAGTACTTC.

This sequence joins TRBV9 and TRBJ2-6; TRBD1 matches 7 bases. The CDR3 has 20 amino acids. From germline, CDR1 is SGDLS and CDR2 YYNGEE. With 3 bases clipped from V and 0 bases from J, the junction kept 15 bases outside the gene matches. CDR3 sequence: CASSAPGQRNPSSGANVLTF. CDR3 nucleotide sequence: TGTGCCAGCAGCGCCCCGGGACAGAGAAATCCCAGCTCTGGGGCCAACGTCCTGACTTTC.

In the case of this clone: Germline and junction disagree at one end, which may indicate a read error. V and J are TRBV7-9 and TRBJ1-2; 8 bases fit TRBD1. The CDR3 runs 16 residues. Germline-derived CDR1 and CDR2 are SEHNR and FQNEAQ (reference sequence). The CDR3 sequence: CSSSRTGLLMDYGYTF. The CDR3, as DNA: TGTTCCAGCAGCAGGACAGGGTTGTTGATGGACTATGGCTACACCTTC.

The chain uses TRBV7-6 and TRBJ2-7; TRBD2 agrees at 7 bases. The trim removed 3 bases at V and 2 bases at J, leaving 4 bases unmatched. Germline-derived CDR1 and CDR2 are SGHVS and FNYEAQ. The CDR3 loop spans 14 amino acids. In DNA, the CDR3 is TGTGCCAGCAGCTTGTCCGGGAGGACCTACGAGCAGTACTTC. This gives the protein CASSLSGRTYEQYF.

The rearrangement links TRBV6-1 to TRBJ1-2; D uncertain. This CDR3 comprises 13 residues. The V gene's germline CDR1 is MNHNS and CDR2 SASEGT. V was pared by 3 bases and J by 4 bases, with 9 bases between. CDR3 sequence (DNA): TGTGCCAGCAGTGAGGAGGGATTCTATGGCTACACCTTC. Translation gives CASSEEGFYGYTF.

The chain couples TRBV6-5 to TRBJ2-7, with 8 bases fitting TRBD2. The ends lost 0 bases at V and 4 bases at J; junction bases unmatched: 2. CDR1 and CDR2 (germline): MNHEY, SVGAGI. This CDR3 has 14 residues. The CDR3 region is CASSYSPGGYEQYF. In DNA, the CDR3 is TGTGCCAGCAGTTACTCGCCGGGAGGGTACGAGCAGTACTTC.

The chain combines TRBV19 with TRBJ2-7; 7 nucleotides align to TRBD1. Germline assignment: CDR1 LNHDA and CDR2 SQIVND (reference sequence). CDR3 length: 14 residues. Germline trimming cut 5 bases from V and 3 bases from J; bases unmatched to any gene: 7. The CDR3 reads CASSRGQSFYEQYF. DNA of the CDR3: TGTGCCAGTAGTCGGGGACAGAGTTTCTACGAGCAGTACTTC.

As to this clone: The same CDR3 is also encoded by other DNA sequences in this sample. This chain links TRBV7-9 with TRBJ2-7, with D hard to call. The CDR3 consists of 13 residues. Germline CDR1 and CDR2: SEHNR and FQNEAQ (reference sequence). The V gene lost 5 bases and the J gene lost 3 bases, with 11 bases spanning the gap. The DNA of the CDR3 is TGTGCCAGCAGCCCCCGGTCTAGCTACGAGCAGTACTTC. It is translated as CASSPRSSYEQYF.

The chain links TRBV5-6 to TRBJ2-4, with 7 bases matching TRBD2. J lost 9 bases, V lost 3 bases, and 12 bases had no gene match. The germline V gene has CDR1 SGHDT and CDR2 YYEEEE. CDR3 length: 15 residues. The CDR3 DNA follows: TGTGCCAGCAGCTCGGGAGGAGGGCCGCAGTCCATTCAGTACTTC. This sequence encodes CASSSGGGPQSIQYF.

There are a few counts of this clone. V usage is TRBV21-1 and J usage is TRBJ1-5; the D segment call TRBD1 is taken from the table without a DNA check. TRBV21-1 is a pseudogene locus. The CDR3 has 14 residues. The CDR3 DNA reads TGTGCCAGCAGCTCACAGCCTAGCAATCAGCCCCAGCATTTT. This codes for CASSSQPSNQPQHF.

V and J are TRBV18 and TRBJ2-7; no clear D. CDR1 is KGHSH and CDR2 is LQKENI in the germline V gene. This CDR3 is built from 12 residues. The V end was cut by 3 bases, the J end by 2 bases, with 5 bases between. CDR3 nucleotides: TGTGCCAGCTCACCGGCGGCCTACGAGCAGTACTTC. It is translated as CASSPAAYEQYF.

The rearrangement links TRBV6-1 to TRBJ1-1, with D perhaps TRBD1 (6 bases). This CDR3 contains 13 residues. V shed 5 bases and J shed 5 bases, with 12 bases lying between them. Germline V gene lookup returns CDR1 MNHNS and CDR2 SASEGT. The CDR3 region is CASSRGEGTEAFF. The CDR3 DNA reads TGTGCCAGCAGTAGGGGGGAGGGAACTGAAGCTTTCTTT.

CDR3 protein: CASSPGRDYGYTF. CDR3 nucleotide sequence: TGTGCCAGCAGTCCCGGCAGGGACTATGGCTACACCTTC. The chain recombines TRBV2 with TRBJ1-2; tentative D call: TRBD1 (5 bases). Germline CDR1 and CDR2: SNHLY and FYNNEI. V was cut by 5 bases and J by 3 bases, with 10 bases left in between. CDR3 size: 13 residues.

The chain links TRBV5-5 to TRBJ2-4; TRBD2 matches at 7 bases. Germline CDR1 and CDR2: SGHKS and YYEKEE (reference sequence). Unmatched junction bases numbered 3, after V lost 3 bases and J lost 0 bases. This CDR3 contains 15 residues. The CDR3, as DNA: TGTGCCAGCAGCTCTAGCGGCCTAGCCAAAAACATTCAGTACTTC. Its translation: CASSSSGLAKNIQYF.

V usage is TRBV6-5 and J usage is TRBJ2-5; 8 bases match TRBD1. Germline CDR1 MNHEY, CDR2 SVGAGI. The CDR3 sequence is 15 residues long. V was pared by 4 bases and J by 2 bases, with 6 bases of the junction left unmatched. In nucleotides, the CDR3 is TGTGCCAGCAGTTTCAGGGGGCAAGATCAAGAGACCCAGTACTTC. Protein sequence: CASSFRGQDQETQYF.

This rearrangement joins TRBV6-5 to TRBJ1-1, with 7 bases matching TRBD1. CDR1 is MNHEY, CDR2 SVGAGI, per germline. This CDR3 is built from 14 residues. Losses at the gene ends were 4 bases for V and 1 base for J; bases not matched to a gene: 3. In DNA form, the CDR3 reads TGTGCCAGCAGTTCCCGGACAGGGAACACTGAAGCTTTCTTT. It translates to CASSSRTGNTEAFF.

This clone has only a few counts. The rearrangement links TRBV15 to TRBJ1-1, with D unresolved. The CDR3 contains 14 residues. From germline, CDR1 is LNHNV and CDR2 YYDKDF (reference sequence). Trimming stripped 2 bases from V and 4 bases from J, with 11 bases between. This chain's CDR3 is CATSRNRQGTEAFF. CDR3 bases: TGTGCCACCAGCAGAAACCGACAAGGCACTGAAGCTTTCTTT. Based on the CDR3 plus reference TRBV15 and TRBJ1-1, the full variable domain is DAMVIQNPRYQVTQFGKPVTLSCSQTLNHNVMYWYQQKSSQAPKLLFHYYDKDFNNEADTPDNFQSRRPNTSFCFLDIRSPGLGDTAMYLCATSRNRQGTEAFFGQGTRLTVV.

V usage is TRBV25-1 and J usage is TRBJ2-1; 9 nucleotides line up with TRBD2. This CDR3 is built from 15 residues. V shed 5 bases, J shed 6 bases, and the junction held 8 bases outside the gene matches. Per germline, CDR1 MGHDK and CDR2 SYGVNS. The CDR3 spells CASSPRAGGTNEQFF. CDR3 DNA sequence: TGTGCCAGCAGTCCTCGAGCGGGAGGAACCAATGAGCAGTTCTTC.

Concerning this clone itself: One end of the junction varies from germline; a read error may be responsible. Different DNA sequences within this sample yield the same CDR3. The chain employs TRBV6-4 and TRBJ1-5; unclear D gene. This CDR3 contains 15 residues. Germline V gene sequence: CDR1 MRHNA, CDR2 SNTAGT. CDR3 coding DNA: TGTGCCAGCAGCCGGGAAGCCGCTAGCAATCAGCCCCAACATTTT. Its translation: CASSREAASNQPQHF.